The clone carrying this T cell receptor beta chain was observed a handful of times. Its antigen is unknown. This specimen comes from a study of response to subunit inactivated influenza vaccine. Study observations and caveats: The authors put forward the suggestion that each seasonal influenza vaccination may bring in only a limited number of new T cells.

The CDR3 loop spans 11 amino acids. Trimming removed 5 bases at V and 6 bases at J, with 8 bases between. TCRdb independently ran MiXCR on the RT-PCR reads; one entry per CDR3 protein. The table records some 500,000 distinct CDR3 sequences, about 25% of them present only once. The TCR originated in a man in his forties or fifties who received an inactivated influenza vaccine. The source material was CD4+ T cells sorted from PBMCs, sampled roughly 5 days after vaccination. The V gene is TRBV12-3 or TRBV12-4, the J gene TRBJ2-7; D may be TRBD2 (6 bases). DNA of the CDR3: TGTGCCAGCAGTCGACTAGGCGAGCAGTACTTC. It yields the protein CASSRLGEQYF.